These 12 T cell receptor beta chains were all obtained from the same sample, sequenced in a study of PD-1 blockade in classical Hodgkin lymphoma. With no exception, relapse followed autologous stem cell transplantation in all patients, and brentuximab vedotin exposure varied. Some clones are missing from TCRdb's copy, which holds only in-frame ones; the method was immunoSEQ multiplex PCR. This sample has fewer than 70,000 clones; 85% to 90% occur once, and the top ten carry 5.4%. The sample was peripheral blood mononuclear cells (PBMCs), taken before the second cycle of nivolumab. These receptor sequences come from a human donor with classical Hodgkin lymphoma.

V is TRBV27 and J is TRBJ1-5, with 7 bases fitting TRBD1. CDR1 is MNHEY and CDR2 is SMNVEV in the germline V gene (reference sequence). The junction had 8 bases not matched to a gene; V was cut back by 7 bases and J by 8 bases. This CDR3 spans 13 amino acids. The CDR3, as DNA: TGTGCCAGCACCTCGACAGGGAGGGAGCCCCAGCATTTT. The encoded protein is CASTSTGREPQHF.

CDR3 loop: CASSALGFYEQFF. CDR3 nucleotides: TGTGCCAGCTCAGCGCTGGGCTTCTATGAGCAGTTCTTC. The chain recombines TRBV18 with TRBJ2-1; D gene unclear. V was clipped by 5 bases and J by 8 bases, with 13 bases between them. CDR1 and CDR2 (germline): KGHSH, LQKENI. The CDR3 sequence is 13 residues long.

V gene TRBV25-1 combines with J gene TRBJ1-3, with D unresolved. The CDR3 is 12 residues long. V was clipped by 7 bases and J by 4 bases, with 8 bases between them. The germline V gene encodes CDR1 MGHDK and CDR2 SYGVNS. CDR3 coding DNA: TGTGCCAGCAAATCCGCAGGAAACACCATATATTTT. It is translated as CASKSAGNTIYF. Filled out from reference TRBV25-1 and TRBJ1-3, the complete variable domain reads EADIYQTPRYLVIGTGKKITLECSQTMGHDKMYWYQQDPGMELHLIHYSYGVNSTEKGDLSSESTVSRIRTEHFPLTLESARPSHTSQYLCASKSAGNTIYFGEGSWLTVV.

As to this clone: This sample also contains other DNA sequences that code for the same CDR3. CDR3 DNA: TGCGCCAGCAGCCTCGAGGGGTCTGGAAACACCATATATTTT. Translating it yields CASSLEGSGNTIYF. The chain couples TRBV5-1 to TRBJ1-3, with D tentatively TRBD1 (5 bases). This CDR3 has 14 amino acids. Germline V gives CDR1 SGHRS, CDR2 YFSETQ. V was clipped by 4 bases and J by 1 base, with 9 bases between them.

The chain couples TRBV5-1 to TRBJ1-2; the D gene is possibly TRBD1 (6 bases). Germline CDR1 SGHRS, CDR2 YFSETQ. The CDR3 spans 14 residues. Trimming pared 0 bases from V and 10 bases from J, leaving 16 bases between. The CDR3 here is CASSLDGGGWDYTF. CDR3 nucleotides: TGCGCCAGCAGCTTGGACGGGGGCGGATGGGACTACACCTTC.

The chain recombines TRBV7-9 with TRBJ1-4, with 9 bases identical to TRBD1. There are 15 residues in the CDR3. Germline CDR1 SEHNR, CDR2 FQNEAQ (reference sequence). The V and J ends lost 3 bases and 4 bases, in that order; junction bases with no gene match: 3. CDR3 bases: TGTGCCAGCAGCTTGAGACAGGGGGGTAATGAAAAACTGTTTTTT. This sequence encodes CASSLRQGGNEKLFF. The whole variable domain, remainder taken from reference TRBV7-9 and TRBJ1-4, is DTGVSQNPRHKITKRGQNVTFRCDPISEHNRLYWYRQTLGQGPEFLTYFQNEAQLEKSRLLSDRFSAERPKGSFSTLEIQRTEQGDSAMYLCASSLRQGGNEKLFFGSGTQLSVL.

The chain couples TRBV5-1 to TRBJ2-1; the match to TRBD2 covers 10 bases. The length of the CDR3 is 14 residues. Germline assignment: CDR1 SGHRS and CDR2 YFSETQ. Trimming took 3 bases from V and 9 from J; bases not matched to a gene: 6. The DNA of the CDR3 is TGCGCCAGCAGCTCCGGACTAGCGGCGCTTGAGCAGTTCTTC. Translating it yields CASSSGLAALEQFF.

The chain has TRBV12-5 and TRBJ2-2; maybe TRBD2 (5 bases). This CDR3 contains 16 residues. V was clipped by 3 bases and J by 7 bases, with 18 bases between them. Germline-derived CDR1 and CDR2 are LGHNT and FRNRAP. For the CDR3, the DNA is TGTGCTAGTGGTTTCCCCCTGGACCCGGGGAGCGGGGAGCTGTTTTTT. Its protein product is CASGFPLDPGSGELFF.

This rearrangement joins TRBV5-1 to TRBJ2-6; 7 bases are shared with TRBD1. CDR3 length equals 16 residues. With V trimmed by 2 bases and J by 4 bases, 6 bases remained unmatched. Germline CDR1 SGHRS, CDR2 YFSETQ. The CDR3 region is CASSLGTGAGANVLTF. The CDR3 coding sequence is TGCGCCAGCAGCTTAGGCACAGGGGCCGGGGCCAACGTCCTGACTTTC.

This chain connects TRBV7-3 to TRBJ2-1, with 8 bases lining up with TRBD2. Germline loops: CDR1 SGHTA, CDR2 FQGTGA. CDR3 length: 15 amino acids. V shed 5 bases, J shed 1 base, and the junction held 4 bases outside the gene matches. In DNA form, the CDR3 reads TGTGCCAGCAGCATTAGCGGGGCTTCCTACAATGAGCAGTTCTTC. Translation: CASSISGASYNEQFF.

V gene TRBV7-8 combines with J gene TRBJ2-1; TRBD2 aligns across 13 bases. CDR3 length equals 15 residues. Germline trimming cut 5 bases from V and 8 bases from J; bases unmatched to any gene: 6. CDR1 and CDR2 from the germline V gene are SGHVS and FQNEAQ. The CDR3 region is CASSETSGGIYEQFF. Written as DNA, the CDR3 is TGTGCCAGCAGCGAGACTAGCGGGGGGATCTATGAGCAGTTCTTC. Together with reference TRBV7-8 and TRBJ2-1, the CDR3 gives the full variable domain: GAGVSQSPRYKVAKRGQDVALRCDPISGHVSLFWYQQALGQGPEFLTYFQNEAQLDKSGLPSDRFFAERPEGSVSTLKIQRTQQEDSAVYLCASSETSGGIYEQFFGPGTRLTVL.

CDR3 nucleotides: TGTGCCAGTTACTGGGCCCTTCCTCCCTTTAACTATGGCTACACCTTC. Translating it yields CASYWALPPFNYGYTF. This chain joins TRBV2 and TRBJ1-2, with unresolved D. The V end was cut by 9 bases, the J end by 1 base, with 21 bases between. The CDR3 consists of 16 residues. Germline V gene data show CDR1 as SNHLY and CDR2 as FYNNEI.